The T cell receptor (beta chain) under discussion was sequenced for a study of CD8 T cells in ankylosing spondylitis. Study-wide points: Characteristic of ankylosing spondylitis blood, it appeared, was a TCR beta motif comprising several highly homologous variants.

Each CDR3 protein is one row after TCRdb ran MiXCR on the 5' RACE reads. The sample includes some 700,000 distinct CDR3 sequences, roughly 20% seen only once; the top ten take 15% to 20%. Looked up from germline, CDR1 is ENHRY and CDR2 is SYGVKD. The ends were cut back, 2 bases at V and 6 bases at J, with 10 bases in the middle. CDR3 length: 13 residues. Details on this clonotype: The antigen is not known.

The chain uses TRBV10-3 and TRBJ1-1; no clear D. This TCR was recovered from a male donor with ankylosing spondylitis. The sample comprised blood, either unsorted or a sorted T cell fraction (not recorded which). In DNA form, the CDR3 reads TGTGCCATCAGTGAGAGGCCGGGCGCTGAAGCTTTCTTT. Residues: CAISERPGAEAFF.